Described below is a single T cell receptor (beta chain) sequence and its context. This clonotype was seen a few times. What this receptor recognizes is not known. No much larger clone exists at a distance of one base, and base qualities are not known. The instrument was an Illumina HiSeq 2500. Quantitative 5'-RACE with molecular barcodes was used to prepare TCR beta libraries. The published analysis was carried out like this. To identify disease-linked TCR variants, a new computational method was used, one built on a probabilistic model of VDJ rearrangement. TCRdb redid the processing of the public reads, applying fastp at Q25 and MiXCR, and retained in-frame beta chains. Each CDR3 protein appears once, grouped with its most common genes and DNA. For this entry, the V and J calls and clone size follow TCRdb and not the study's own pipeline. For this sample the table gives 200,000 to 250,000 distinct CDR3 sequences, of which 15% to 20% were detected only once. Clones ranked in the top ten supply under 45% of the sample.

V is clipped by 0 bases and J by 3 bases, and the sequence between their germline boundaries is 12 bases long. The germline V gene provides CDR1 MGHRA and CDR2 YSYEKL. CDR3 length: 15 amino acids, cysteine to phenylalanine. Only the CDR3 DNA stays, 45 bases, in frame from base 1. This sample is part of a study of CD8 T cells in ankylosing spondylitis (dated by TCRdb to between 2016 and 2019). In terms of the full investigation: T cell receptor beta repertoires were profiled in healthy donors and ankylosing spondylitis patients so that disease-linked TCR variants could be found. Peripheral blood was sampled, and synovial fluid was also collected from ankylosing spondylitis patients. The whole study cohort included 85 to 120 healthy donors and 25 ankylosing spondylitis patients. Results and caveats for the whole study, not just this receptor: Some motif variants were previously reported in synovial fluid and blood of reactive arthritis patients, suggesting common disease-initiation mechanisms. The disease-linked clones showed a CD8+ phenotype and occurred at relatively low frequencies in peripheral blood. Significant enrichment of the disease-linked clones was reported in matched synovial fluid samples from ankylosing spondylitis patients. A TCR beta motif of fewer than 10 highly homologous amino acid variants appeared characteristic of blood from ankylosing spondylitis patients.

This TCR derives from a male donor with ankylosing spondylitis. This chain is built from TRBV4-1 and TRBJ2-7; no D gene can be assigned with confidence. The sample was blood, either unsorted or a sorted T cell fraction (not recorded which). The CDR3 has the sequence CASSQDSPSDYEQYF. In nucleotides, the sequence is TGCGCCAGCAGCCAAGATTCCCCAAGTGACTACGAGCAGTACTTC.